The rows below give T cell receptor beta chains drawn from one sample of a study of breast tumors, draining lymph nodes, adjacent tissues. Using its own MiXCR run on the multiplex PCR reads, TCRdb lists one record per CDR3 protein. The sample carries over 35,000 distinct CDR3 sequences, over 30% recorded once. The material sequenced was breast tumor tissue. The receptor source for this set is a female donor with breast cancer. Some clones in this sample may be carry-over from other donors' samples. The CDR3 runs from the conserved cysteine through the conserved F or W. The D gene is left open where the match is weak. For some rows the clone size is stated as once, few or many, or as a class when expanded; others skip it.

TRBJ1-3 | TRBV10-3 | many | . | TGTGCCGTCAAAAAGAACTCTGGAAACACCATATATTTT | CAVKKNSGNTIYF
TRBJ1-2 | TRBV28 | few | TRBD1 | TGTGCCAGCAGTCGAACAAAACAGGGGAACTATGGCTACACCTTC | CASSRTKQGNYGYTF
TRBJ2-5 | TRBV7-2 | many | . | TGTGCCAGCAGCTTGGCAGGGCCCCAGAGAGAGACCCAGTACTTC | CASSLAGPQRETQYF
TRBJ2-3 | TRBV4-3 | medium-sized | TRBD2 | TGCGCCAGCAGCCAAACCCTCGGGAGGGCAGATACGCAGTATTTT | CASSQTLGRADTQYF
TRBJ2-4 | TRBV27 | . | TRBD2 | TGTGCCAGCAGTTTACAATCGGGGGGAAGGGACATTCAGTACTTC | CASSLQSGGRDIQYF
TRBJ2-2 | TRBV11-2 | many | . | TGTGCCAGCGCTCTCGGGAACACCGGGGAGCTGTTTTTT | CASALGNTGELFF
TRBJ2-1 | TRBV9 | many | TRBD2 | TGTGCCAGCAGCGAGGGACCGGGACTAGCGGGCACCTCCTACAATGAGCAGTTCTTC | CASSEGPGLAGTSYNEQFF
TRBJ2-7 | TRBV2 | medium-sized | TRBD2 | TGTGCCAGCAGTGGAGCGGGGTTCGAGCAGTACTTC | CASSGAGFEQYF
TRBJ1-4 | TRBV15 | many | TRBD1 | TGTGCCACCGCGGGACAGACTAATGAAAAACTGTTTTTT | CATAGQTNEKLFF
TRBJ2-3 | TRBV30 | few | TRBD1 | TGTGCCTGTCGTGGGGGACAGGGGGCCCTCGGGACAGATACGCAGTATTTT | CACRGGQGALGTDTQYF